Listed here are 24 T cell receptor beta chains from one sample, sequenced in a study of T cell responses to AZD1222 COVID-19 vaccine. Repertoires were generated with immunoSEQ multiplex PCR, while TCRdb's copy carries only in-frame clones and drops some. The repertoire consists of more than 140,000 clones, with about 87% occurring once and the leading ten covering roughly 3.5%. The specimen comprised peripheral blood, sampled on day 0 of MenACWY control vaccination. Receptor source: an adult in good health.

The chain is built from TRBV7-2 and TRBJ1-2, with D unresolved. V was cut by 3 bases and J by 8 bases, with 16 bases left in between. This CDR3 has 14 residues. CDR1 and CDR2 from the germline V gene are SGHTA and FQGNSA. CDR3 nucleotides: TGTGCCAGCAGCTTTTATAGGGAGACGGGGGGCTACACCTTC. Translated, it gives CASSFYRETGGYTF.

The chain combines TRBV11-2 with TRBJ2-1; D perhaps matches TRBD1 (6 bases). Trimming cost V 4 bases and J 4 bases, with 14 bases left between them. The CDR3 length is 15 residues. The germline V gene encodes CDR1 SGHAT and CDR2 FQNNGV. CDR3 sequence: CASSSYRDTYNEQFF. CDR3 nucleotide sequence: TGTGCCAGCAGCTCTTACCGGGACACTTACAATGAGCAGTTCTTC.

The chain carries TRBV19 and TRBJ1-5, with TRBD1 identical over 9 bases. Trimming removed 5 bases from V and 4 bases from J; junction bases left unmatched: 6. The CDR3 is 15 residues long. Looked up from germline, CDR1 is LNHDA and CDR2 is SQIVND (reference sequence). The CDR3: CASSHRDRENQPQHF. DNA of the CDR3: TGTGCCAGTAGTCATAGGGACAGGGAAAATCAGCCCCAGCATTTT.

This chain connects TRBV11-2 to TRBJ1-6; no reliable D call. V dropped 0 bases and J dropped 1 base, with 7 bases sitting between them. Germline loops: CDR1 SGHAT, CDR2 FQNNGV. This CDR3 has 16 residues. The chain's CDR3 is CASSLDRQSYNSPLHF. DNA for the CDR3: TGTGCCAGCAGCTTAGACAGGCAGTCCTATAATTCACCCCTCCACTTT. Looking up the rest from reference TRBV11-2 and TRBJ1-6 gives the full variable domain: EAGVAQSPRYKIIEKRQSVAFWCNPISGHATLYWYQQILGQGPKLLIQFQNNGVVDDSQLPKDRFSAERLKGVDSTLKIQPAKLEDSAVYLCASSLDRQSYNSPLHFGNGTRLTVT.

The chain is built from TRBV14 and TRBJ2-3, with no clear D. The CDR3 runs to 12 residues. The V end was cut by 1 base, the J end by 7 bases, with 6 bases between. Germline assignment: CDR1 SGHDN and CDR2 FVKESK. CDR3 amino acids: CASSQGPNTQYF. CDR3 coding DNA: TGTGCCAGCAGCCAAGGGCCTAATACGCAGTATTTT.

This sequence joins TRBV6-6 and TRBJ1-1; D not resolved. This CDR3 contains 11 residues. Trimming removed 3 bases from V and 8 bases from J, with 7 bases in between. Per germline, CDR1 MNHNY and CDR2 SVGAGI (reference sequence). The CDR3 sequence is CASSYGAEAFF. CDR3 DNA sequence: TGTGCCAGCAGTTATGGCGCCGAAGCTTTCTTT.

There are a few counts of this clone. The V and J genes are TRBV27 and TRBJ2-7; 10 nucleotides match TRBD1. Per the germline V gene, CDR1 is MNHEY and CDR2 is SMNVEV (reference sequence). This CDR3 spans 15 amino acids. V dropped 5 bases and J dropped 6; count of bases not matched to a gene: 10. CDR3 sequence (DNA): TGTGCCAGCAGTAAGACAGGGGGCGTAAAGTCCGAGCAGTACTTC. Protein sequence: CASSKTGGVKSEQYF.

CDR3 loop: CASALGSGANVLTF. The CDR3, as DNA: TGTGCCAGTGCCCTGGGCTCTGGGGCCAACGTCCTGACTTTC. The chain is built from TRBV19 and TRBJ2-6; D remains unclear. Per the germline V gene, CDR1 is LNHDA and CDR2 is SQIVND (reference sequence). Trimming pared 8 bases from V and 0 bases from J, leaving 8 bases between. The CDR3 covers 14 residues.

V gene TRBV28 combines with J gene TRBJ1-1; tentative D call: TRBD1 (6 bases). The V gene's germline CDR1 is MDHEN and CDR2 SYDVKM. The germline V and J ends were trimmed by 2 bases and 13 bases, with 20 bases remaining between them. This CDR3 spans 14 amino acids. Written as DNA, the CDR3 is TGTGCCAGCAGTTTAGCTGGGGGCGAGAGGGGGGGTTTCTTT. It encodes CASSLAGGERGGFF.

J is TRBJ2-1 and V is TRBV5-1; 11 bases align to TRBD1. CDR1 is SGHRS, CDR2 YFSETQ, per germline. The CDR3 sequence is 15 residues long. V dropped 5 bases and J dropped 6; count of bases not matched to a gene: 7. CDR3 residues: CASSSGQGAGNEQFF. The CDR3 region has the DNA TGCGCCAGCAGTTCAGGACAGGGGGCTGGCAATGAGCAGTTCTTC.

The chain combines TRBV6-2 or TRBV6-3 with TRBJ2-3; TRBD2 matches 10 bases. With 6 bases clipped from V and 0 bases from J, the junction kept 15 bases outside the gene matches. CDR1 and CDR2 (germline): MNHEY, SVGEGT. The CDR3 extends over 19 amino acids. The CDR3 DNA is TGTGCCAGCAGCCGAAGCGGGGCTAGCGGGAGCACTAGCACAGATACGCAGTATTTT. It translates to CASSRSGASGSTSTDTQYF.

The V and J genes are TRBV15 and TRBJ1-5; D possibly corresponds to TRBD1 (6 bases). Germline V CDR1 and CDR2: LNHNV, YYDKDF (reference sequence). CDR3 length: 15 amino acids. V dropped 3 bases and J dropped 5 bases, with 14 bases sitting between them. The CDR3 nucleotides are TGTGCCACCAGCAGTCTGGACAGCCAATATCAGCCCCAGCATTTT. It yields the protein CATSSLDSQYQPQHF.

The chain uses TRBV24-1 and TRBJ2-3; TRBD2 agrees at 9 bases. After removal of 0 bases from V and 0 bases from J, the junction contained 6 bases not matched to a gene. CDR3 size: 18 residues. Germline V CDR1 and CDR2: KGHDR, SFDVKD. CDR3 DNA sequence: TGTGCCACCAGTGATTTGCAAGGCGGGGGGGGTAGCACAGATACGCAGTATTTT. This encodes CATSDLQGGGGSTDTQYF.

J is TRBJ2-5 and V is TRBV11-3; D is possibly TRBD2 (6 bases). Germline CDR1 SGHNT, CDR2 YENEEA. The CDR3 runs to 15 residues. Trimming cost V 1 base and J 2 bases, with 11 bases left between them. The chain's CDR3 is CASSLARTKQETQYF. The CDR3, as DNA: TGTGCCAGCAGCTTAGCGAGGACTAAACAAGAGACCCAGTACTTC.

The chain links TRBV13 to TRBJ2-1; TRBD1 matches at 9 bases. The CDR3 extends over 13 amino acids. Germline CDR1 reads PRHDT; CDR2 reads FYEKMQ (reference sequence). V dropped 5 bases and J dropped 6; count of bases not matched to a gene: 2. CDR3 DNA: TGTGCCAGCAGCCGACAGGGGGGCAATGAGCAGTTCTTC. It encodes CASSRQGGNEQFF. Variable domain in full (rest from reference TRBV13 and TRBJ2-1): AAGVIQSPRHLIKEKRETATLKCYPIPRHDTVYWYQQGPGQDPQFLISFYEKMQSDKGSIPDRFSAQQFSDYHSELNMSSLELGDSALYFCASSRQGGNEQFFGPGTRLTVL.

The V and J genes are TRBV6-5 and TRBJ2-2; D gene unclear. From germline, CDR1 is MNHEY and CDR2 SVGAGI. Deletions cut 6 bases from V and 0 bases from J, with 11 bases between. This CDR3 is built from 15 residues. CDR3: CASRYDTANTGELFF. In DNA, the CDR3 is TGTGCCAGCAGATATGACACAGCGAACACCGGGGAGCTGTTTTTT.

This chain uses TRBV11-2 with TRBJ2-7; 7 nucleotides line up with TRBD1. In germline, CDR1 is SGHAT, CDR2 FQNNGV. With V trimmed by 3 bases and J by 7 bases, 9 bases remained unmatched. The CDR3 length is 14 residues. CDR3 residues: CASSLLTGVKEQYF. The CDR3 nucleotides read TGTGCCAGCAGCTTGCTAACAGGGGTAAAGGAGCAGTACTTC.

The chain joins TRBV6-5 to TRBJ1-2, with D possibly TRBD1 on 5 matching bases. Trimming took off 6 bases at V and 4 bases at J, with 12 bases between the two ends. The germline gives CDR1 MNHEY, CDR2 SVGAGI. The CDR3 totals 13 residues. DNA of the CDR3: TGTGCCAGCAGAAGGGACGGTGGCTATGGCTACACCTTC. It yields the protein CASRRDGGYGYTF.

This clone was found once. The gene calls are TRBV14 and TRBJ2-4; D is undetermined. Germline loops: CDR1 SGHDN, CDR2 FVKESK. Trimming pared 0 bases from V and 10 bases from J, leaving 4 bases between. This CDR3 region has 11 residues. CDR3 sequence: CASSQDGIQYF. The CDR3 DNA reads as TGTGCCAGCAGCCAAGACGGAATTCAGTACTTC.

The rearrangement links TRBV3-1 (or the pseudogene TRBV3-2) to TRBJ1-5; D is possibly TRBD1 (6 bases). CDR1 is LGHDT, CDR2 YNNKEL, per germline (reference sequence). V was clipped by 5 bases and J by 4 bases, with 12 bases between them. This CDR3 is 14 amino acids long. CDR3 coding DNA: TGTGCCAGCAGCTCAACCCAGGGGAATCAGCCCCAGCATTTT. This encodes CASSSTQGNQPQHF.

In its sample, this clone was seen once. The chain links TRBV19 to TRBJ2-5; 11 bases agree with TRBD1. Trimming cost V 5 bases and J 5 bases; bases outside gene matches: 10. This CDR3 has 16 residues. Germline V gene sequence: CDR1 LNHDA, CDR2 SQIVND (reference sequence). Written as DNA, the CDR3 is TGTGCCAGTAGTTTACCCGGGACAGGGGGTGGGGAGACCCAGTACTTC. Residues: CASSLPGTGGGETQYF.

V is TRBV20-1 and J is TRBJ2-1; 8 nucleotides line up with TRBD2. Germline CDR1 is DFQATT and CDR2 is SNEGSKA (reference sequence). This CDR3 is 11 amino acids long. Losses at the gene ends were 6 bases for V and 15 bases for J; bases not matched to a gene: 10. In nucleotides, the CDR3 is TGCAGTGCCTCCCAAAGCGGGAGCGGGTTCTTC. Its protein is CSASQSGSGFF.

The J gene is TRBJ2-1, the V gene TRBV15; 11 bases match TRBD1. Germline lookup yields CDR1 LNHNV and CDR2 YYDKDF (reference sequence). CDR3 size: 14 residues. Germline trimming cut 3 bases from V and 7 bases from J; bases unmatched to any gene: 2. In DNA form, the CDR3 reads TGTGCCACCAGCAGGGACAGGGGGCCAAATGAGCAGTTCTTC. Its translation is CATSRDRGPNEQFF.

The gene calls are TRBV29-1 and TRBJ2-7, with 11 bases identical to TRBD1. This CDR3 has 13 residues. Germline V CDR1 and CDR2: SQVTM, ANQGSEA. Trimming took 3 bases from V and 3 from J; bases not matched to a gene: 1. The CDR3: CSVEGTGGYEQYF. CDR3 bases: TGCAGCGTTGAGGGGACAGGGGGCTACGAGCAGTACTTC.